Listed here are 16 T cell receptor beta chains from one sample, sequenced in a study of T cells in Graves' hyperthyroidism and ophthalmopathy. Template material for amplifying TCR beta CDR3 regions consisted of RNA transcripts. The study used the HTBI primer set for a first-round RT-PCR of the TCR CDR3. Each CDR3 protein is one row after TCRdb ran MiXCR on the multiplex PCR reads. Here the sample spans approximately 410,000 distinct CDR3 sequences, roughly 14% being singletons. Specimen: blood. These TCRs come from a man aged 18-30 years with Graves' ophthalmopathy.

V is TRBV15 and J is TRBJ2-7; TRBD2 aligns across 8 bases. Germline trimming cut 1 base from V and 5 bases from J; bases unmatched to any gene: 7. This CDR3 has 15 amino acids. Germline loops: CDR1 LNHNV, CDR2 YYDKDF (reference sequence). The CDR3 nucleotides are TGTGCCACCAGCAGAGTTGGGACTAGAGGGCACGAGCAGTACTTC. Translated: CATSRVGTRGHEQYF.

This clonotype was picked up a small number of times. V and J are TRBV6-1 and TRBJ2-1; D not certain. The CDR3 has 12 residues. The V end was cut by 6 bases, the J end by 10 bases, with 13 bases between. Germline lookup yields CDR1 MNHNS and CDR2 SASEGT. The CDR3 DNA sequence: TGTGCCAGCAGCCCAGACCCCGGGGAGCAGTTCTTC. Translated, it gives CASSPDPGEQFF.

This clonotype was counted a single time. This chain connects TRBV30 to TRBJ2-3; D is unresolved. The germline V gene has CDR1 GTSNPN and CDR2 SVGIG (reference sequence). The CDR3 has 12 residues. Deletions cut 0 bases from V and 4 bases from J, with 5 bases between. CDR3 in amino acids: CAWSVRADTQYF. Written as DNA, the CDR3 is TGTGCCTGGAGTGTACGTGCAGATACGCAGTATTTT.

This clonotype was seen a few times. V usage is TRBV6-1 and J usage is TRBJ2-1, with 8 bases lining up with TRBD1. Germline V gene lookup returns CDR1 MNHNS and CDR2 SASEGT. V was clipped by 6 bases and J by 10 bases; unmatched bases: 11. The CDR3 totals 14 residues. In DNA, the CDR3 is TGTGCCAGCAGCTCGACAGGGGATCCTGACGAGCAGTTCTTC. Translated, it gives CASSSTGDPDEQFF.

This clonotype was recorded at least ten times. The chain uses TRBV10-3 and TRBJ2-7; tentatively, D is TRBD1 or TRBD2 (5 bases each). Germline V gene lookup returns CDR1 ENHRY and CDR2 SYGVKD. The V and J ends lost 2 bases and 0 bases respectively, with 11 bases between them. The CDR3 contains 15 residues. Here the CDR3 reads CAISEGTVFSYEQYF. The DNA of the CDR3 is TGTGCCATCAGTGAGGGGACCGTTTTCTCCTACGAGCAGTACTTC.

This clonotype has just a few counts. This chain links TRBV7-9 with TRBJ1-3; D is ambiguous. Germline loops: CDR1 SEHNR, CDR2 FQNEAQ (reference sequence). The CDR3 contains 15 residues. V was cut by 5 bases and J by 0 bases, with 11 bases left in between. CDR3 amino acids: CASSPLDLSGNTIYF. The CDR3 nucleotides are TGTGCCAGCAGCCCCCTGGACCTCTCTGGAAACACCATATATTTT.

The chain couples TRBV6-5 to TRBJ1-2; 8 nucleotides agree with TRBD1. The germline gives CDR1 MNHEY, CDR2 SVGAGI. The CDR3 sequence is 17 residues long. The trim removed 0 bases at V and 7 bases at J, leaving 13 bases unmatched. CDR3 loop: CASSYSNPWTGNFGYTF. The CDR3 DNA is TGTGCCAGCAGTTACTCGAATCCCTGGACAGGGAATTTTGGCTACACCTTC.

This clonotype was detected only a few times. V gene TRBV19 combines with J gene TRBJ2-5; TRBD2 aligns across 8 bases. CDR3 length: 14 residues. V dropped 7 bases and J dropped 2; count of bases not matched to a gene: 6. The germline V gene encodes CDR1 LNHDA and CDR2 SQIVND (reference sequence). CDR3 region: CASMVAGRQETQYF. For the CDR3, the DNA is TGTGCCAGTATGGTAGCGGGGAGGCAAGAGACCCAGTACTTC.

The chain carries TRBV14 and TRBJ2-2; D unresolved. Germline-derived CDR1 and CDR2 are SGHDN and FVKESK. V was pared by 5 bases and J by 0 bases, with 4 bases between. CDR3 length equals 13 residues. DNA for the CDR3: TGTGCCAGCAGCATAACGAACACCGGGGAGCTGTTTTTT. As protein: CASSITNTGELFF.

At least ten counts were recorded for this clonotype. The J gene is TRBJ2-1, the V gene TRBV12-3 or TRBV12-4; 7 bases fit TRBD2. This CDR3 comprises 15 residues. The V segment lost 3 bases and the J segment 0 bases; nucleotides outside the gene matches: 2. The CDR3 DNA sequence: TGTGCCAGCAGTTTTTGGGACTACTCCTACAATGAGCAGTTCTTC. This sequence encodes CASSFWDYSYNEQFF.

This clonotype was detected many times. The genes are TRBV5-1 and TRBJ1-2; D remains unclear. Per the germline V gene, CDR1 is SGHRS and CDR2 is YFSETQ. The CDR3 totals 13 residues. Trimming took off 5 bases at V and 5 bases at J, with 13 bases between the two ends. As DNA, the CDR3 is TGCGCCAGCAGTGCCGGGTCGAGATATGGCTACACCTTC. Residues: CASSAGSRYGYTF.

With regard to this clonotype: Being one base from a much bigger clone, this may be a read error. The V and J genes are TRBV7-9 and TRBJ1-2; D unclear. Trimming left V 2 bases short and J 6 bases short, with 10 bases between. The CDR3 covers 13 residues. Germline V lookup: CDR1 SEHNR, CDR2 FQNEAQ (reference sequence). The CDR3 bases are TGTGCCAGCAGCTTAAGGCCAGACCATGGCTACACCTTC. It specifies CASSLRPDHGYTF. The full variable domain, completed using reference TRBV7-9 and TRBJ1-2, is DTGVSQNPRHKITKRGQNVTFRCDPISEHNRLYWYRQTLGQGPEFLTYFQNEAQLEKSRLLSDRFSAERPKGSFSTLEIQRTEQGDSAMYLCASSLRPDHGYTFGSGTRLTVV.

This clonotype showed up just a few times. The rearrangement joins TRBV5-5 to TRBJ2-3; 9 bases agree with TRBD2. Germline V gene data show CDR1 as SGHKS and CDR2 as YYEKEE (reference sequence). This CDR3 is 15 amino acids long. Trimming cost V 7 bases and J 0 bases; bases outside gene matches: 6. The CDR3 protein is CASLAGVGSTDTQYF. DNA for the CDR3: TGTGCCAGCTTAGCGGGAGTAGGGAGCACAGATACGCAGTATTTT.

This clonotype was picked up many times. The CDR3: CASSRDRVGNIQYF. The DNA for the CDR3 is TGTGCCAGCAGTCGGGACAGGGTTGGAAACATTCAGTACTTC. J is TRBJ2-4 and V is TRBV28, with 9 bases aligning to TRBD1. The CDR3 runs to 14 residues. Germline CDR1 MDHEN, CDR2 SYDVKM. Trimming took 5 bases from V and 6 from J; bases not matched to a gene: 5.

This clonotype was recorded many times. This chain uses TRBV7-6 with TRBJ2-2; 12 nucleotides agree with TRBD2. V shed 4 bases and J 5 bases; nucleotides not matched to a gene: 5. Germline V gives CDR1 SGHVS, CDR2 FNYEAQ. CDR3 size: 16 residues. The CDR3 loop reads CASSSSGGARTGELFF. The CDR3, as DNA: TGTGCCAGCAGCTCTAGCGGGGGGGCTCGAACCGGGGAGCTGTTTTTT.

V usage is TRBV24-1 and J usage is TRBJ1-2; the match to TRBD1 covers 11 bases. In germline, CDR1 is KGHDR, CDR2 SFDVKD. V lost 2 bases to trimming and J lost 5 bases; unmatched junction nucleotides: 3. This CDR3 comprises 15 residues. The CDR3 loop reads CATSDWTGGEYGYTF. The CDR3 nucleotides are TGTGCCACCAGTGATTGGACAGGGGGCGAGTATGGCTACACCTTC.